Each of the 5 T cell receptor beta chains below was sequenced from the same sample in a study of T-cell memory formation after mild COVID-19. TCRdb re-called the 5' RACE reads with MiXCR, one entry per CDR3 protein. The repertoire includes about 360,000 distinct CDR3 sequences, roughly 14% of them detected once, and about 22% sits in the top ten. The material sequenced was PBMCs or a T cell subset sorted from them (not recorded which). The receptor source for this set is a young man who had mild COVID-19 (a few samples of this study predate the infection). Cell type and time point are not known.

This clonotype was detected only a few times. This rearrangement joins TRBV7-8 to TRBJ1-6; D is unresolved. V shed 0 bases and J shed 7 bases, with 16 bases lying between them. Germline V gene lookup returns CDR1 SGHVS and CDR2 FQNEAQ. This CDR3 spans 17 amino acids. The CDR3 nucleotides read TGTGCCAGCAGCTTAGCCACACGAAGAGTAGCCAATTCACCCCTCCACTTT. Amino acids: CASSLATRRVANSPLHF. Complete variable domain (other parts from reference TRBV7-8 and TRBJ1-6): GAGVSQSPRYKVAKRGQDVALRCDPISGHVSLFWYQQALGQGPEFLTYFQNEAQLDKSGLPSDRFFAERPEGSVSTLKIQRTQQEDSAVYLCASSLATRRVANSPLHFGNGTRLTVT.

This clonotype has more than one count but fewer than ten. A much larger clone lies one base from this, so it may be a read error. V and J are TRBV5-1 and TRBJ2-6; D might be TRBD1 (6 bases). The CDR3 is 15 residues long. V lost 1 base to trimming and J lost 2 bases, with 7 bases between them. The germline V gene has CDR1 SGHRS and CDR2 YFSETQ. The CDR3 here is CASSLHRAGANVLTF. The CDR3 bases are TGCGCCAGCAGCTTGCACAGGGCTGGGGCCAACGTCCTGACTTTC.

The chain uses TRBV12-3 or TRBV12-4 and TRBJ1-2; 7 nucleotides line up with TRBD1. This CDR3 contains 12 residues. J lost 8 bases, V lost 3 bases, and 3 bases had no gene match. The CDR3 DNA reads as TGTGCCAGCAGTTTCAAACAGGGGGGCTACACCTTC. This translates into CASSFKQGGYTF.

This clonotype was seen only a few times. The V gene is TRBV11-2, the J gene TRBJ1-2, with unresolved D. The CDR3 spans 15 residues. V lost 5 bases to trimming and J lost 1 base, with 14 bases between them. Per germline, CDR1 SGHAT and CDR2 FQNNGV. The CDR3 protein is CASSRFLGGNYGYTF. In DNA form, the CDR3 reads TGTGCCAGCAGCCGATTTCTTGGTGGTAACTATGGCTACACCTTC. The full variable domain, in which reference TRBV11-2 and TRBJ1-2 provide the parts outside the CDR3, is EAGVAQSPRYKIIEKRQSVAFWCNPISGHATLYWYQQILGQGPKLLIQFQNNGVVDDSQLPKDRFSAERLKGVDSTLKIQPAKLEDSAVYLCASSRFLGGNYGYTFGSGTRLTVV.

This clonotype has just a few counts. The rearrangement joins TRBV20-1 to TRBJ1-3, with 9 bases that match TRBD1. Germline lookup yields CDR1 DFQATT and CDR2 SNEGSKA (reference sequence). The CDR3 covers 17 residues. The trim removed 6 bases at V and 5 bases at J, leaving 17 bases unmatched. CDR3: CSARGTGSSTARNTIYF. Here the CDR3 DNA reads TGCAGTGCACGCGGGACAGGGAGTTCGACAGCAAGAAACACCATATATTTT.